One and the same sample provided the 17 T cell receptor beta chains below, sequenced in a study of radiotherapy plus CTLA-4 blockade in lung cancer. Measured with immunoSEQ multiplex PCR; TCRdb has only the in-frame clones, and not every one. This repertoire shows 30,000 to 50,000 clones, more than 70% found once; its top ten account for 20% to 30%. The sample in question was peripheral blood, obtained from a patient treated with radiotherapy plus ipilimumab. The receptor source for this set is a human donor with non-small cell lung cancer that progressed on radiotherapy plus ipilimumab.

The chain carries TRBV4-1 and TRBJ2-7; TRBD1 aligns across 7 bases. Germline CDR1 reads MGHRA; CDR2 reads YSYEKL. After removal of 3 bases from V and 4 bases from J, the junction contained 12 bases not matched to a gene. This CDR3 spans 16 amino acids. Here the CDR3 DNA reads TGCGCCAGCAGCCATGCGACAGGGATAGGGGTTTACGAGCAGTACTTC. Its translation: CASSHATGIGVYEQYF.

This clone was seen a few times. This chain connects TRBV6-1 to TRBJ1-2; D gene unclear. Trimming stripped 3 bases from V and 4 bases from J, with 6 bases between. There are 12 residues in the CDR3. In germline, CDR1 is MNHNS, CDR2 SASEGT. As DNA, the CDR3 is TGTGCCAGCAGTGAGGGCAGCTATGGCTACACCTTC. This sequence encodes CASSEGSYGYTF.

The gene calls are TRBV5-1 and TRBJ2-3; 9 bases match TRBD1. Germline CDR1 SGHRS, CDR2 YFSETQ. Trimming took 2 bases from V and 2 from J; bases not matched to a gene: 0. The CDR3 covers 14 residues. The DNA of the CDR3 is TGCGCCAGCAGCTTACAGGGGGCCACAGATACGCAGTATTTT. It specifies CASSLQGATDTQYF.

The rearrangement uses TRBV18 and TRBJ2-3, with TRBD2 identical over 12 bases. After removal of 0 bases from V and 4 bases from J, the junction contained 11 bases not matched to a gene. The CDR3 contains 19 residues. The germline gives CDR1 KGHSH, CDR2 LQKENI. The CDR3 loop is CASSPPRRLAGGPADTQYF. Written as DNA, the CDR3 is TGTGCCAGCTCACCACCGAGGCGGCTAGCGGGGGGGCCGGCAGATACGCAGTATTTT.

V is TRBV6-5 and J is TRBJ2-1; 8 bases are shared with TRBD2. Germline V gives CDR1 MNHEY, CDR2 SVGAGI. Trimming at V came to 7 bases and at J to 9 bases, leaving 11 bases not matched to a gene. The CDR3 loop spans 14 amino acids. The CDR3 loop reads CASIQSGTSGEQFF. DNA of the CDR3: TGTGCCAGCATTCAATCCGGGACTAGTGGTGAGCAGTTCTTC.

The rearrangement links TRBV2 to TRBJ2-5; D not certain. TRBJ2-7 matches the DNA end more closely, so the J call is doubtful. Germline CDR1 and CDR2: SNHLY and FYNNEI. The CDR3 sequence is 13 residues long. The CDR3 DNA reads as TGTGCCAGCACGTCGGCTAGTCACTACGAGCAGTACTTC. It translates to CASTSASHYEQYF.

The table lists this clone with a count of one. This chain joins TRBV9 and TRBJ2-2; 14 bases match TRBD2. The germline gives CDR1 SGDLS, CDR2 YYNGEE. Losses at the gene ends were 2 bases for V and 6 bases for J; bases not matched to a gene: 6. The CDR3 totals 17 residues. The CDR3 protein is CASSVTLTSGGAGELFF. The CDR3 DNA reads TGTGCCAGCAGCGTCACCTTGACTAGCGGGGGGGCCGGGGAGCTGTTTTTT.

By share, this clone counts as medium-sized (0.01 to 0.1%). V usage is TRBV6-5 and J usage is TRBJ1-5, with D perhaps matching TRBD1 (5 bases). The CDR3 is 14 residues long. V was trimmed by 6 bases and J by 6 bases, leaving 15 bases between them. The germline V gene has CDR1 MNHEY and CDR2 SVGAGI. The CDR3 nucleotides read TGTGCCAGCAGACGCGGGGGTTGGGGTCAGCCCCAGCATTTT. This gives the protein CASRRGGWGQPQHF.

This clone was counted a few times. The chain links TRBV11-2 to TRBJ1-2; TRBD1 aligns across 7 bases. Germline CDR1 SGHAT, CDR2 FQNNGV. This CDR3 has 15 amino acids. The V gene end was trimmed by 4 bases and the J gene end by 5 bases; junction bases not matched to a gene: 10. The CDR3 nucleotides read TGTGCCAGCAGCTATCGACAGGGTTGGATGTATGGCTACACCTTC. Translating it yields CASSYRQGWMYGYTF.

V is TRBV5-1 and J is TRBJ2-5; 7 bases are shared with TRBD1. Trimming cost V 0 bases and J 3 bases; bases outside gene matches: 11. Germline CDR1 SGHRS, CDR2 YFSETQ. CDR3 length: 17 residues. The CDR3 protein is CASSLAVGGDAKETQYF. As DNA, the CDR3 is TGCGCCAGCAGCTTGGCCGTAGGGGGCGACGCCAAAGAGACCCAGTACTTC.

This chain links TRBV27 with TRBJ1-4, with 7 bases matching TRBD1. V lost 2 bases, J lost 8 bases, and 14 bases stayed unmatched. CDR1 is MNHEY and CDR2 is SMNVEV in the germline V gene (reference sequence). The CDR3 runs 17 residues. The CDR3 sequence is CASSLGLARGLGEKLFF. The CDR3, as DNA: TGTGCCAGCAGTTTAGGCCTGGCGAGGGGGCTAGGGGAAAAACTGTTTTTT.

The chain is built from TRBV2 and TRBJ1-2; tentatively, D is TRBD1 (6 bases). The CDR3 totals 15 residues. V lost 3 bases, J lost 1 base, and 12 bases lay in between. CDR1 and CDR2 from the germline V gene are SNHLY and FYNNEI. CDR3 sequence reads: CASSDRDKLNYGYTF. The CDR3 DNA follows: TGTGCCAGCAGTGACAGGGACAAACTTAACTATGGCTACACCTTC. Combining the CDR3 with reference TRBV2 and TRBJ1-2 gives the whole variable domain EPEVTQTPSHQVTQMGQEVILRCVPISNHLYFYWYRQILGQKVEFLVSFYNNEISEKSEIFDDQFSVERPDGSNFTLKIRSTKLEDSAMYFCASSDRDKLNYGYTFGSGTRLTVV.

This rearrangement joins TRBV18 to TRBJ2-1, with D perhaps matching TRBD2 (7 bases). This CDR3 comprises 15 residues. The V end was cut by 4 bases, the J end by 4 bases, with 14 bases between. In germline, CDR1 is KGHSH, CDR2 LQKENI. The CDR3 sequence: CASSQGGEIYNEQFF. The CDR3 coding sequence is TGTGCCAGCTCACAGGGGGGGGAGATATACAATGAGCAGTTCTTC.

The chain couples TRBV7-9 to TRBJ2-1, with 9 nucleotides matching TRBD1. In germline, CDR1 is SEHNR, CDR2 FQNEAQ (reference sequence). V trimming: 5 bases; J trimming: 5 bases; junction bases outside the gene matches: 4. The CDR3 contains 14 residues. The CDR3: CASSPGTGHNEQFF. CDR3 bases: TGTGCCAGCAGCCCAGGGACAGGGCACAATGAGCAGTTCTTC.

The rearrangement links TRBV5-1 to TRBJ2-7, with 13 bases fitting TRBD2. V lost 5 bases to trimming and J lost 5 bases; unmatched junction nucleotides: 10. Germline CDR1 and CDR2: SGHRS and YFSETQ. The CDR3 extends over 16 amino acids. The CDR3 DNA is TGCGCCAGCAGAACGGGACTAGCGGGGTTGCAGCACGAGCAGTACTTC. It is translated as CASRTGLAGLQHEQYF.

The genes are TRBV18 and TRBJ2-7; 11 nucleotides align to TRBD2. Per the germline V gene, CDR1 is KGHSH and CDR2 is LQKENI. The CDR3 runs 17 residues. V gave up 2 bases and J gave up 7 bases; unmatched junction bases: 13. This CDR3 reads CASSPGIRLAGSKEQYF. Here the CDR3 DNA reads TGTGCCAGCTCACCAGGGATAAGACTAGCGGGGTCGAAGGAGCAGTACTTC. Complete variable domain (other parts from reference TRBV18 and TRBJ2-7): NAGVMQNPRHLVRRRGQEARLRCSPMKGHSHVYWYRQLPEEGLKFMVYLQKENIIDESGMPKERFSAEFPKEGPSILRIQQVVRGDSAAYFCASSPGIRLAGSKEQYFGPGTRLTVT.

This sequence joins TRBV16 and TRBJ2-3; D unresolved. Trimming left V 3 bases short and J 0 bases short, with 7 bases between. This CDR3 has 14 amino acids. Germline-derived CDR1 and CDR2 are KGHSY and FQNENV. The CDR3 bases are TGTGCCAGCAGCCAGGAGAGTAGCACAGATACGCAGTATTTT. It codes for CASSQESSTDTQYF.